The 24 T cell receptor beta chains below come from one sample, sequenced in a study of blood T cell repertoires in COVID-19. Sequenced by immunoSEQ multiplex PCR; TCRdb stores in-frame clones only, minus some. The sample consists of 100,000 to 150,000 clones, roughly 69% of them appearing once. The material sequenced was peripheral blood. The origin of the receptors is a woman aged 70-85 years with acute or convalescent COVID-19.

The CDR3 here is CASSGVRVTGELFF. The CDR3 region has the DNA TGTGCCAGCAGTGGAGTCAGGGTGACCGGGGAGCTGTTTTTT. The chain carries TRBV2 and TRBJ2-2; D is possibly TRBD1 (5 bases). This CDR3 contains 14 residues. The germline V gene has CDR1 SNHLY and CDR2 FYNNEI. The germline V and J ends were trimmed by 4 bases and 5 bases, with 11 bases remaining between them.

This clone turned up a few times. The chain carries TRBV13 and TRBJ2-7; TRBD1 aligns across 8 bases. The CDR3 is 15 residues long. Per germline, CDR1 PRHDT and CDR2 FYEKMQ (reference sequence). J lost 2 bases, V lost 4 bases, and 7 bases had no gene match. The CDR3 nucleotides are TGTGCCAGCAGCTACGGACAGGGCCACACCTACGAGCAGTACTTC. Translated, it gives CASSYGQGHTYEQYF.

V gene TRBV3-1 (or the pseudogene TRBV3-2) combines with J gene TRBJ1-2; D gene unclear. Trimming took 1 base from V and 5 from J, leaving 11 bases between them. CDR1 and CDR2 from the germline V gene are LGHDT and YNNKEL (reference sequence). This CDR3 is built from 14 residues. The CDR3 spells CASSQGAGKYGYTF. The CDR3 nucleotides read TGTGCCAGCAGCCAAGGGGCGGGGAAATATGGCTACACCTTC.

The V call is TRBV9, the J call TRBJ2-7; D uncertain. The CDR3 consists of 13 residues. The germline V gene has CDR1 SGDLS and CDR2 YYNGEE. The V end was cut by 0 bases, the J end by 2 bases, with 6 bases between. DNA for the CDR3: TGTGCCAGCAGCGTAGACACTACCTACGAGCAGTACTTC. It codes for CASSVDTTYEQYF.

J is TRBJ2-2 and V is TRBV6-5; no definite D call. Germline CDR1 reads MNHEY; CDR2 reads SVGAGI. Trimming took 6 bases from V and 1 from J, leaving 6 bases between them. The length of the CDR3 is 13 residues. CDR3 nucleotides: TGTGCCAGCAGGCCCAGGAACACCGGGGAGCTGTTTTTT. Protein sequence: CASRPRNTGELFF.

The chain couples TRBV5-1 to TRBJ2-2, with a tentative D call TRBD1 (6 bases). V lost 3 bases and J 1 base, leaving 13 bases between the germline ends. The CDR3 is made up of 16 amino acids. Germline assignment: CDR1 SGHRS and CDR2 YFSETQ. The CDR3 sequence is CASSSWGRRNTGELFF. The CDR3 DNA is TGCGCCAGCAGCTCGTGGGGGCGGAGGAACACCGGGGAGCTGTTTTTT.

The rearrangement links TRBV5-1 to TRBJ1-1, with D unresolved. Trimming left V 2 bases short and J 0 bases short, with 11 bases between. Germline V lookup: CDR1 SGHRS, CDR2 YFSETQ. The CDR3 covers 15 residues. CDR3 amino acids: CASSLSPTMNTEAFF. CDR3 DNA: TGCGCCAGCAGCTTAAGTCCTACTATGAACACTGAAGCTTTCTTT.

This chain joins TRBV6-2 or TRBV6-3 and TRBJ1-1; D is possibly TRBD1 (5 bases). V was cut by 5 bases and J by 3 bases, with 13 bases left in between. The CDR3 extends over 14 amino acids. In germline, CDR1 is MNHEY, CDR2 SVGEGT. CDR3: CASSHLGGDTEAFF. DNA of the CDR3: TGTGCCAGCAGTCATCTTGGGGGGGACACTGAAGCTTTCTTT.

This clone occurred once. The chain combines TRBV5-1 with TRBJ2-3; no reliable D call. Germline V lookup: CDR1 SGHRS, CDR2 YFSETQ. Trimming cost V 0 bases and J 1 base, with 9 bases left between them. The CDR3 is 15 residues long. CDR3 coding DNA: TGCGCCAGCAGCTTGGTCGGTCTGGGCACAGATACGCAGTATTTT. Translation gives CASSLVGLGTDTQYF.

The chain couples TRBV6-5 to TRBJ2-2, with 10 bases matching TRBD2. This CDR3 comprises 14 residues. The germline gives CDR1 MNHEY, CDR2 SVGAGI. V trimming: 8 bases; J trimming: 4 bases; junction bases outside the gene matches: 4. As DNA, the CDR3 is TGTGCCAGCTATAGCGGGGGGAGCACCGGGGAGCTGTTTTTT. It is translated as CASYSGGSTGELFF.

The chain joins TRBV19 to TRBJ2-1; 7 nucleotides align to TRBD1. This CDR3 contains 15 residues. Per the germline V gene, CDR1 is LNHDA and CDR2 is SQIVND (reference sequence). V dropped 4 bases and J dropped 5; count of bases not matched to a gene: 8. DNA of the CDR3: TGTGCCAGTAGTACAGCCGGGACAGCGAACAATGAGCAGTTCTTC. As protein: CASSTAGTANNEQFF.

The CDR3 spells CAISEGGATNEKLFF. CDR3 sequence (DNA): TGTGCCATCAGTGAAGGAGGGGCAACTAATGAAAAACTGTTTTTT. The chain is built from TRBV10-3 and TRBJ1-4; tentatively, D is TRBD1 (5 bases). CDR3 length: 15 residues. Trimming stripped 3 bases from V and 0 bases from J, with 8 bases between. Per the germline V gene, CDR1 is ENHRY and CDR2 is SYGVKD.

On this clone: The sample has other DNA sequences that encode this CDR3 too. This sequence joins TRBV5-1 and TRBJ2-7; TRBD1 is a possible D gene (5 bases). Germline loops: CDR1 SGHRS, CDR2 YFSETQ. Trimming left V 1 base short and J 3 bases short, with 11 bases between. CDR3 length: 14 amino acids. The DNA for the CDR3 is TGCGCCAGCAGCTTGAGGCAGGGCGGCTACGAGCAGTACTTC. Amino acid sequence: CASSLRQGGYEQYF.

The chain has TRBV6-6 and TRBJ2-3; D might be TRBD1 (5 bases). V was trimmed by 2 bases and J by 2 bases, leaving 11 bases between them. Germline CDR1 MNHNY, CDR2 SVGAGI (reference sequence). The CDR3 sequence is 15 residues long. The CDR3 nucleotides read TGTGCCAGCAGTTACGGGGCAGGGCCCACAGATACGCAGTATTTT. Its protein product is CASSYGAGPTDTQYF.

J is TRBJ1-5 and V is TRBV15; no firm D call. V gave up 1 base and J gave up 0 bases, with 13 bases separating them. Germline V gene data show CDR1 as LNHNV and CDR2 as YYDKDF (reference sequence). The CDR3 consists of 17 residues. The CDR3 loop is CATSRGYTPLSNQPQHF. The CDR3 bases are TGTGCCACCAGCAGAGGATACACCCCCCTTAGCAATCAGCCCCAGCATTTT.

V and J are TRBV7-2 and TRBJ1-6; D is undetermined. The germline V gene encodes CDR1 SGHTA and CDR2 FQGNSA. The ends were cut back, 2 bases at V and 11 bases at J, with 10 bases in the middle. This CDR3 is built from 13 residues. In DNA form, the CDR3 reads TGTGCCAGCAGCTTAATGGGAGGGCCACCCCTCCACTTT. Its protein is CASSLMGGPPLHF.

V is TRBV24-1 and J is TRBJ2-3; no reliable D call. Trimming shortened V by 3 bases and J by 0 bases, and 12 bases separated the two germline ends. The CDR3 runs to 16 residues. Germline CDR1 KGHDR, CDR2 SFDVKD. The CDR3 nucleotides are TGTGCCACCAGTGATAAAGGCAGCGTCAGCACAGATACGCAGTATTTT. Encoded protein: CATSDKGSVSTDTQYF.

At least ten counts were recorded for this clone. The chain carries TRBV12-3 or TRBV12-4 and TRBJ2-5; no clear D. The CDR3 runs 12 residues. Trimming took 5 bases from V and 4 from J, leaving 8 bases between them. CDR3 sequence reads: CASSPQLETQYF. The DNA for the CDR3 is TGTGCCAGCAGTCCACAGCTAGAGACCCAGTACTTC.

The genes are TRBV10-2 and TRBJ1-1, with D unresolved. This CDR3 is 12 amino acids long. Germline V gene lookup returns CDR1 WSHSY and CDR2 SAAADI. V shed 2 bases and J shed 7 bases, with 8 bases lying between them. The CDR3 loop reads CASSEGQSEAFF. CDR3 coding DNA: TGCGCCAGCAGTGAGGGGCAGAGTGAAGCTTTCTTT.

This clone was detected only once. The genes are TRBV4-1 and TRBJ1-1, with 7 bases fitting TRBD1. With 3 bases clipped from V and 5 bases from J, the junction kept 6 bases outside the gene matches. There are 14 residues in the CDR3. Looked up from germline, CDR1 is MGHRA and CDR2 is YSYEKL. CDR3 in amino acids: CASSHIQGSTEAFF. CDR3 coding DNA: TGCGCCAGCAGCCATATACAGGGGAGTACTGAAGCTTTCTTT.

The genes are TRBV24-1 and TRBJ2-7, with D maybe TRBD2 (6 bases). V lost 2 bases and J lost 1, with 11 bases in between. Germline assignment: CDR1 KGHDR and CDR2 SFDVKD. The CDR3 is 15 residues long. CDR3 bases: TGTGCCACCAGTGATTCGGGGGTCCGGTCCTACGAGCAGTACTTC. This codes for CATSDSGVRSYEQYF.

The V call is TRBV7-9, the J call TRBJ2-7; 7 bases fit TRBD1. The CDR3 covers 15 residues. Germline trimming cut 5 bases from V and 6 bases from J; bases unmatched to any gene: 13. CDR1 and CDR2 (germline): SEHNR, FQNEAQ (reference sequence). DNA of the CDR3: TGTGCCAGCAGCCCGGAGCCCCGGGACAGAGGCGAGCAGTACTTC. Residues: CASSPEPRDRGEQYF.

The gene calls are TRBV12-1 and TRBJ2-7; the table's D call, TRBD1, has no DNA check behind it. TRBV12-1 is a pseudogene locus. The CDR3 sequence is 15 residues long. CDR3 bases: TGTGCCAGCAGCTTTGCGGACAGAATTGCCTACGAGCAGTACTTC. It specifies CASSFADRIAYEQYF.

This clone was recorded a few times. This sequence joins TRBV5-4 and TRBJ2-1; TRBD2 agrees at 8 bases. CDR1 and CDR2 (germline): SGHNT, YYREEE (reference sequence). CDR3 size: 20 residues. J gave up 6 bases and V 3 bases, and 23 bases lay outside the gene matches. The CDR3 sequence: CASSSNRPALGGSGVNEQFF. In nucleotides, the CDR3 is TGTGCCAGCAGCTCAAACCGACCCGCCCTCGGGGGTAGCGGGGTCAATGAGCAGTTCTTC.